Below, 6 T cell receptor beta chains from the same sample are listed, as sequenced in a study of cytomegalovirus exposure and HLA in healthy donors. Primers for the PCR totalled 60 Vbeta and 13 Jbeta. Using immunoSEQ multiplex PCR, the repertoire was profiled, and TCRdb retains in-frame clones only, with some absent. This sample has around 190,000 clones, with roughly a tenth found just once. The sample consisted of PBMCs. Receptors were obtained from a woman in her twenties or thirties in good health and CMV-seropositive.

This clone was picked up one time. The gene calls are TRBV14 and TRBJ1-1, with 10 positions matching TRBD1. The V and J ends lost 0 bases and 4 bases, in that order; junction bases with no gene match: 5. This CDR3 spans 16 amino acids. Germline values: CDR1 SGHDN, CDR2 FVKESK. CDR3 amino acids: CASSQEGTGAVTEAFF. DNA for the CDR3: TGTGCCAGCAGCCAAGAGGGGACAGGGGCAGTCACTGAAGCTTTCTTT.

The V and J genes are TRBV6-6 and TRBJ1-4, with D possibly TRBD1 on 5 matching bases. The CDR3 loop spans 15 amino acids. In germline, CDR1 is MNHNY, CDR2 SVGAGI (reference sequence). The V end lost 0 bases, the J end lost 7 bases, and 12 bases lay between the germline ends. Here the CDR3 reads CASSYSGVLGEKLFF. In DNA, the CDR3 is TGTGCCAGCAGTTACTCAGGGGTTTTAGGTGAAAAACTGTTTTTT.

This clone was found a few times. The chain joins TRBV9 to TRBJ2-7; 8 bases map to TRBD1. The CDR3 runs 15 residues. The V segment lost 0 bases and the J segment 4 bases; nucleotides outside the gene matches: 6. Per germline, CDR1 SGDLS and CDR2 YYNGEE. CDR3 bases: TGTGCCAGCAGCGTAGCGACAGGGGTCGGGTACGAGCAGTACTTC. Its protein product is CASSVATGVGYEQYF. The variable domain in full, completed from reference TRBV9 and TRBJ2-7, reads DSGVTQTPKHLITATGQRVTLRCSPRSGDLSVYWYQQSLDQGLQFLIQYYNGEERAKGNILERFSAQQFPDLHSELNLSSLELGDSALYFCASSVATGVGYEQYFGPGTRLTVT.

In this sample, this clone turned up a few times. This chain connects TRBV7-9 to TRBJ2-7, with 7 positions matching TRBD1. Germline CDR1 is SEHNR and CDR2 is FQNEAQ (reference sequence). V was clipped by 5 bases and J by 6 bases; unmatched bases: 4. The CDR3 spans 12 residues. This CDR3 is CASSARQGEQYF. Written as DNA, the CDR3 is TGTGCCAGCAGCGCCCGACAGGGCGAGCAGTACTTC.

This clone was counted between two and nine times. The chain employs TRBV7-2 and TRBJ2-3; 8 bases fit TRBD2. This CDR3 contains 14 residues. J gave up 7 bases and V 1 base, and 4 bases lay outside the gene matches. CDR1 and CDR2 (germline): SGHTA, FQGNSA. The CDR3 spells CASSLGTSMNTQYF. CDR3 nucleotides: TGTGCCAGCAGCTTAGGGACTAGCATGAATACGCAGTATTTT.

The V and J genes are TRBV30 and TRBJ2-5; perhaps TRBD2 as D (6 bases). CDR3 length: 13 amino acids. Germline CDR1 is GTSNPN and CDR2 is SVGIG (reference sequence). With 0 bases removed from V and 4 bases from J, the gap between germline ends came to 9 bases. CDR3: CAWSVIGRETQYF. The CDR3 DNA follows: TGTGCCTGGAGTGTAATCGGGAGAGAGACCCAGTACTTC.